In its sample, the clone carrying this T cell receptor beta chain was seen once. This sample was taken from a study of low-dose radiotherapy and immunotherapy resistance in tumors. Study as a whole: The study delivered 0.5 Gy per fraction every 2 weeks to Cohort 1, totaling 6.5 Gy.

V lost 8 bases and J lost 4; bases outside the gene matches: 12. The CDR3 has 15 amino acids. In germline, CDR1 is DFQATT, CDR2 SNEGSKA (reference sequence). TRAV- and TRBV-specific primers, spanning alpha and beta chains, primed first-strand cDNA. The authors ran around 18 PCR cycles to amplify TCRs with a constant-region primer and V-primer adapter. TCRdb redid the calling of the reads with MiXCR, one entry per CDR3 protein. The sample contains some 10,000 distinct CDR3 sequences, 35% to 50% of which appear only once. As their treatment, donors received nivolumab, ipilimumab, aspirin, low-dose cyclophosphamide and low-dose radiotherapy. Those who qualified had advanced solid tumors (lacking tumor-infiltrating lymphocytes).

The TCR originated in a human donor with advanced metastatic prostate, ovarian, gallbladder or colorectal cancer (not recorded which). This table probably holds off-target reads from a library built for another chain. This sequence joins TRBV20-1 and TRBJ2-4; 9 nucleotides align to TRBD1. CDR3 region: CSTVEGTGSKNIQYF. CDR3 coding DNA: TGCAGTACCGTAGAGGGGACAGGGTCTAAAAACATTCAGTACTTC.